This T cell receptor beta chain was recorded in a study of cytomegalovirus exposure and HLA in healthy donors. Across the whole study: Prior work identified some 120 million unique TCR beta sequences in around 170 million T cells. Study results and limitations: Later analysis associated a missense DCLRE1C variant with TCR beta V- and J-gene trimming. In a later analysis, HLA-associated TCR beta chains were more clonally expanded than equally common others. TCR beta sequences numbering fewer than 20,000 were associated with HLA alleles at 0.05 false discovery rate in a later analysis.

V lost 5 bases and J 6 bases, leaving 14 bases between the germline ends. CDR3 size: 13 residues. Per the germline V gene, CDR1 is SEHNR and CDR2 is FQNEAQ (reference sequence). The PCR made use of 60 Vbeta and 13 Jbeta primers. Assay: immunoSEQ multiplex PCR; the TCRdb copy retains only in-frame clones and omits some. The sample yields approximately 140,000 clones, roughly 77% seen once. Details on this clone: Its antigen is unidentified.

The chain couples TRBV7-9 to TRBJ2-7; a possible D gene is TRBD2 (7 bases). This clonotype was sampled from a woman between 35 and 50 years old in good health and CMV-seropositive. The sample comprised PBMCs. The CDR3 sequence: CASSPNREGEQYF. CDR3 nucleotides: TGTGCCAGCAGCCCCAACAGGGAGGGCGAGCAGTACTTC.